This record covers a single TCR beta chain. Its antigen is currently unknown. This sample is part of a study of cytomegalovirus exposure and HLA in healthy donors. Study background: Some 77 million unique TCRs from HLA-typed donors were held in an early release of data.

General study findings and limits: Cytomegalovirus status was reportedly diagnosed by the classifier with high specificity and sensitivity.

V was clipped by 5 bases and J by 1 base; unmatched bases: 8. The germline V gene encodes CDR1 MNHEY and CDR2 SMNVEV (reference sequence). This CDR3 is 16 amino acids long. Vbeta (60) and Jbeta (13) primers were used in the PCR. Profiled with immunoSEQ multiplex PCR; TCRdb holds only in-frame clones, not every one. The sample lists about 170,000 clones; roughly 84% were seen once. The chain employs TRBV27 and TRBJ2-3; TRBD1 agrees at 8 bases. The sample comprised PBMCs. This receptor was taken from a man in his thirties or forties in good health and CMV-seropositive. The CDR3 reads CASSLLGQGGTDTQYF. The CDR3 DNA reads TGTGCCAGCAGTCTCCTCGGACAGGGAGGCACAGATACGCAGTATTTT.